Listed here are 29 T cell receptor beta chains from one sample, sequenced in a study of CD8 T cells in ankylosing spondylitis. Each CDR3 protein is one row after TCRdb ran MiXCR on the 5' RACE reads. Of about 140,000 distinct CDR3 sequences listed, approximately 8.4% are singletons. Sequenced: synovial fluid, either unsorted or a sorted T cell fraction (not recorded which). All receptors derive from a male donor with ankylosing spondylitis.

In this sample, this clonotype turned up a few times. V is TRBV18 and J is TRBJ1-2; 7 positions agree with TRBD1. Germline CDR1 and CDR2: KGHSH and LQKENI. The ends lost 5 bases at V and 6 bases at J; junction bases unmatched: 12. This CDR3 has 15 residues. CDR3 nucleotides: TGTGCCAGCTCATCTCAAATGGACAGGTCCGATGGCTACACCTTC. Translated, it gives CASSSQMDRSDGYTF. Looking up the rest from reference TRBV18 and TRBJ1-2 gives the full variable domain: NAGVMQNPRHLVRRRGQEARLRCSPMKGHSHVYWYRQLPEEGLKFMVYLQKENIIDESGMPKERFSAEFPKEGPSILRIQQVVRGDSAAYFCASSSQMDRSDGYTFGSGTRLTVV.

This clonotype was detected many times. This chain joins TRBV7-9 and TRBJ1-1, with TRBD1 identical over 8 bases. J lost 5 bases, V lost 5 bases, and 4 bases had no gene match. Germline loops: CDR1 SEHNR, CDR2 FQNEAQ (reference sequence). The CDR3 totals 13 residues. This chain's CDR3 is CASSPRQGTEAFF. The CDR3 region has the DNA TGTGCCAGCAGCCCCCGACAGGGGACTGAAGCTTTCTTT. The full variable domain, completed using reference TRBV7-9 and TRBJ1-1, is DTGVSQNPRHKITKRGQNVTFRCDPISEHNRLYWYRQTLGQGPEFLTYFQNEAQLEKSRLLSDRFSAERPKGSFSTLEIQRTEQGDSAMYLCASSPRQGTEAFFGQGTRLTVV.

The table lists this clonotype with many counts. The chain employs TRBV5-1 and TRBJ2-5, with D perhaps matching TRBD1 or TRBD2 (5 bases each). Germline V lookup: CDR1 SGHRS, CDR2 YFSETQ. The ends were cut back, 2 bases at V and 2 bases at J, with 13 bases in the middle. This CDR3 region has 15 residues. This CDR3 reads CASSLTGTPQETQYF. DNA of the CDR3: TGCGCCAGCAGCTTAACCGGGACGCCTCAAGAGACCCAGTACTTC.

This clonotype appeared many times. This rearrangement joins TRBV24-1 to TRBJ2-1, with TRBD2 matching 10 bases. The V gene end was trimmed by 4 bases and the J gene end by 3 bases; junction bases not matched to a gene: 8. Germline loops: CDR1 KGHDR, CDR2 SFDVKD. The CDR3 extends over 17 amino acids. The CDR3 coding sequence is TGTGCCACCAGTGACTCCTCTCAGCGGGGGGGCTACAATGAGCAGTTCTTC. Translating gives CATSDSSQRGGYNEQFF.

Details on this clonotype: This could be a read error, since a much larger clone is one nucleotide away. Lacking the conserved final phenylalanine or tryptophan, this CDR3 likely reflects a read error. The chain couples TRBV20-1 to TRBJ2-5; the D gene is possibly TRBD1 (5 bases). Looked up from germline, CDR1 is DFQATT and CDR2 is SNEGSKA (reference sequence). The CDR3 has 13 residues. V lost 7 bases, J lost 5 bases, and 17 bases lay in between. The CDR3 reads CSESPPGLETQYL. CDR3 DNA: TGCAGTGAAAGCCCCCCAGGGCTGGAGACCCAGTACCTC.

This clonotype was seen many times. DNA for the CDR3: TGTGCTAGTGCCACAGGTCAGGGATCTCGAGCTTTCTTT. Protein: CASATGQGSRAFF. V and J are TRBV12-5 and TRBJ1-1; D may be TRBD1 (5 bases). Trimming took 7 bases from V and 10 from J, leaving 19 bases between them. Per the germline V gene, CDR1 is LGHNT and CDR2 is FRNRAP. The CDR3 has 13 amino acids.

The chain combines TRBV20-1 with TRBJ1-2, with 8 nucleotides matching TRBD1. The CDR3 extends over 12 amino acids. V trimming: 6 bases; J trimming: 4 bases; junction bases outside the gene matches: 4. Germline V gene data show CDR1 as DFQATT and CDR2 as SNEGSKA (reference sequence). The chain's CDR3 is CSASTGAYGYTF. CDR3 nucleotide sequence: TGCAGTGCCTCGACAGGGGCCTATGGCTACACCTTC.

In this sample, this clonotype turned up many times. The V and J genes are TRBV6-1 and TRBJ2-7; D perhaps matches TRBD1 (5 bases). This CDR3 has 14 residues. Trimming shortened V by 1 base and J by 2 bases, and 9 bases separated the two germline ends. CDR1 and CDR2 from the germline V gene are MNHNS and SASEGT. The CDR3 loop reads CASSEVQETYEQYF. In DNA form, the CDR3 reads TGTGCCAGCAGTGAAGTACAGGAGACCTACGAGCAGTACTTC.

This clonotype was observed a handful of times. The chain couples TRBV4-3 to TRBJ1-1, with a possible D match to TRBD1 (5 bases). With 2 bases removed from V and 4 bases from J, the gap between germline ends came to 8 bases. The CDR3 is 13 residues long. Germline loops: CDR1 LGHNA, CDR2 YSLEER. CDR3 residues: CASSQQGPTEAFF. In nucleotides, the CDR3 is TGCGCCAGCAGCCAACAGGGACCCACTGAAGCTTTCTTT.

This clonotype was seen at least ten times. The V call is TRBV11-1, the J call TRBJ1-6, with 7 bases that match TRBD1. V lost 3 bases and J lost 8; bases outside the gene matches: 4. The CDR3 sequence is 14 residues long. Germline CDR1 reads SGHAT; CDR2 reads FQDESV (reference sequence). CDR3 DNA: TGTGCCAGCAGCTTCGGCAGGGGGGATTCACCCCTCCACTTT. Its translation is CASSFGRGDSPLHF.

The chain recombines TRBV29-1 with TRBJ2-3, with 15 bases matching TRBD2. V dropped 4 bases and J dropped 2; count of bases not matched to a gene: 4. This CDR3 has 16 amino acids. The germline gives CDR1 SQVTM, CDR2 ANQGSEA. CDR3: CSVAGLAGGFTDTQYF. In nucleotides, the CDR3 is TGCAGCGTTGCGGGACTAGCGGGAGGATTCACAGATACGCAGTATTTT.

This chain joins TRBV7-6 and TRBJ2-7; 9 nucleotides agree with TRBD2. CDR1 and CDR2 from the germline V gene are SGHVS and FNYEAQ. Losses at the gene ends were 4 bases for V and 4 bases for J; bases not matched to a gene: 8. The CDR3 spans 15 residues. The CDR3 protein is CASSYRGSGGYEQYF. DNA for the CDR3: TGTGCCAGCAGCTACCGCGGTAGCGGGGGATACGAGCAGTACTTC.

In this sample, this clonotype turned up many times. CDR3 protein: CASARKTGFGLAEGYEQYF. The CDR3 nucleotides are TGTGCCAGCGCGAGAAAGACAGGGTTTGGCCTAGCGGAGGGTTACGAGCAGTACTTC. The V call is TRBV27, the J call TRBJ2-7; tentatively, D is TRBD1 or TRBD2 (7 bases each). The CDR3 extends over 19 amino acids. The V and J ends lost 8 bases and 4 bases respectively, with 33 bases between them. CDR1 and CDR2 from the germline V gene are MNHEY and SMNVEV (reference sequence).

This clonotype was picked up many times. V usage is TRBV28 and J usage is TRBJ2-2, with D tentatively TRBD2 (6 bases). V lost 2 bases to trimming and J lost 5 bases, with 12 bases between them. The CDR3 extends over 15 amino acids. CDR1 is MDHEN, CDR2 SYDVKM, per germline. The CDR3 bases are TGTGCCAGCAGTTTAGGCGGGGAATATACCGGGGAGCTGTTTTTT. Its protein is CASSLGGEYTGELFF.

This clonotype came up a few times. V and J are TRBV7-9 and TRBJ1-2; D possibly corresponds to TRBD1 (5 bases). Per the germline V gene, CDR1 is SEHNR and CDR2 is FQNEAQ (reference sequence). Trimming pared 5 bases from V and 10 bases from J, leaving 14 bases between. The CDR3 consists of 12 residues. CDR3 sequence: CASSGSFRVYTF. CDR3 DNA sequence: TGTGCCAGCAGCGGATCTTTCAGGGTCTACACCTTC.

The chain carries TRBV5-1 and TRBJ2-2; 7 nucleotides align to TRBD1. Germline loops: CDR1 SGHRS, CDR2 YFSETQ. V trimming: 4 bases; J trimming: 4 bases; junction bases outside the gene matches: 10. This CDR3 has 16 amino acids. This CDR3 reads CASSKQGTHFTGELFF. The CDR3 DNA follows: TGCGCCAGCAGCAAACAGGGGACCCATTTCACCGGGGAGCTGTTTTTT.

This clonotype was seen repeatedly, ten times or more. The V call is TRBV6-1, the J call TRBJ1-1; a weak D match, TRBD1 (5 bases). The V and J ends lost 7 bases and 3 bases respectively, with 18 bases between them. From germline, CDR1 is MNHNS and CDR2 SASEGT. This CDR3 has 15 amino acids. The chain's CDR3 is CASTDGRTLYTEAFF. The DNA for the CDR3 is TGTGCCAGCACCGACGGGAGGACATTGTACACTGAAGCTTTCTTT.

This chain links TRBV6-2 or TRBV6-3 with TRBJ1-2; no definite D call. The germline V gene has CDR1 MNHEY and CDR2 SVGEGT. There are 13 residues in the CDR3. Trimming shortened V by 8 bases and J by 4 bases, and 14 bases separated the two germline ends. As DNA, the CDR3 is TGTGCCAGCGGATACACTTCGACCTATGGCTACACCTTC. Its protein is CASGYTSTYGYTF.

The rearrangement uses TRBV3-1 and TRBJ2-5, with TRBD1 as a possible D gene (6 bases). This CDR3 is built from 13 residues. Between the trimmed V and J ends, which lost 5 bases and 5 bases, there was a span of 12 bases. Germline V gene sequence: CDR1 LGHDT, CDR2 YNNKEL (reference sequence). CDR3 DNA sequence: TGTGCCAGCAGCGGGCCAGACAGGGAGACCCAGTACTTC. Encoded protein: CASSGPDRETQYF.

This clonotype was counted a few times. V gene TRBV12-3 or TRBV12-4 combines with J gene TRBJ2-7, with a tentative D call TRBD2 (5 bases). This CDR3 spans 15 amino acids. The V gene lost 2 bases and the J gene lost 2 bases, with 13 bases spanning the gap. The CDR3 nucleotides read TGTGCCAGCAGTTTAAGTCCACCGAGGGCCTACGAGCAGTACTTC. Encoded protein: CASSLSPPRAYEQYF.

Many counts were recorded for this clonotype. The rearrangement uses TRBV20-1 and TRBJ1-5; no reliable D call. This CDR3 contains 13 residues. Germline values: CDR1 DFQATT, CDR2 SNEGSKA (reference sequence). The V and J ends lost 3 bases and 5 bases respectively, with 11 bases between them. DNA for the CDR3: TGCAGTGCTAGTACGGGTTGGGATCAGCCCCAGCATTTT. Translated: CSASTGWDQPQHF.

This clonotype has just a few counts. The rearrangement joins TRBV5-1 to TRBJ2-1; D remains unclear. V was trimmed by 0 bases and J by 8 bases, leaving 9 bases between them. Per germline, CDR1 SGHRS and CDR2 YFSETQ. The CDR3 covers 13 residues. This chain's CDR3 is CASSLGSFDEQFF. The CDR3 DNA reads TGCGCCAGCAGCTTGGGGAGTTTTGATGAGCAGTTCTTC.

This clonotype was recorded many times. This chain connects TRBV7-2 to TRBJ1-2; 7 positions agree with TRBD1. Germline assignment: CDR1 SGHTA and CDR2 FQGNSA. The CDR3 is made up of 14 amino acids. The J segment lost 5 bases and the V segment lost 1 base, leaving 4 bases of the junction unmatched. This chain's CDR3 is CASSLGEGAYGYTF. In DNA form, the CDR3 reads TGTGCCAGCAGCTTAGGGGAGGGGGCTTATGGCTACACCTTC.

The chain links TRBV28 to TRBJ1-4; D perhaps matches TRBD1 (6 bases). Germline V CDR1 and CDR2: MDHEN, SYDVKM. This CDR3 contains 16 residues. Trimming removed 6 bases from V and 1 base from J, with 15 bases in between. CDR3 region: CASRTSGAGTNEKLFF. CDR3 bases: TGTGCCAGCAGGACCTCAGGGGCCGGAACTAATGAAAAACTGTTTTTT.

This clonotype was seen repeatedly, ten times or more. V and J are TRBV5-1 and TRBJ1-1; no definite D call. V was trimmed by 4 bases and J by 6 bases, leaving 16 bases between them. Per the germline V gene, CDR1 is SGHRS and CDR2 is YFSETQ. The CDR3 spans 14 residues. CDR3 sequence: CASSDPSGGSEAFF. For the CDR3, the DNA is TGCGCCAGCAGCGACCCGAGTGGAGGTTCTGAAGCTTTCTTT.

This clonotype was counted a few times. This chain uses TRBV6-1 with TRBJ1-3; no clear D. CDR3 length: 13 residues. CDR1 is MNHNS, CDR2 SASEGT, per germline. Trimming shortened V by 5 bases and J by 9 bases, and 14 bases separated the two germline ends. CDR3 DNA sequence: TGTGCCAGCAGTCCCACCGCCCTAGGCACCATATATTTT. It yields the protein CASSPTALGTIYF.

The chain is built from TRBV6-1 and TRBJ2-7, with no clear D. This CDR3 is built from 14 residues. CDR1 and CDR2 (germline): MNHNS, SASEGT. The germline V and J ends were trimmed by 3 bases and 5 bases, with 14 bases remaining between them. CDR3 residues: CASSEGYLLDEQYF. The CDR3 bases are TGTGCCAGCAGTGAGGGCTACCTACTGGACGAGCAGTACTTC.

V usage is TRBV20-1 and J usage is TRBJ1-1; a weak D match, TRBD1 (5 bases). V was trimmed by 6 bases and J by 3 bases, leaving 14 bases between them. The CDR3 extends over 13 amino acids. CDR1 DFQATT and CDR2 SNEGSKA come from the germline V gene (reference sequence). CDR3: CSAAGWSDTEAFF. The CDR3 bases are TGCAGTGCCGCAGGGTGGTCAGACACTGAAGCTTTCTTT.

In its sample, this clonotype was seen a few times. The chain combines TRBV5-1 with TRBJ1-1; no reliable D call. Trimming pared 2 bases from V and 1 base from J, leaving 6 bases between. Germline lookup yields CDR1 SGHRS and CDR2 YFSETQ. This CDR3 region has 13 residues. The CDR3: CASSFVANTEAFF. The DNA of the CDR3 is TGCGCCAGCAGCTTTGTGGCGAACACTGAAGCTTTCTTT.